This T cell receptor (beta chain) was captured in a study of a mutant IDH1 vaccine in newly diagnosed glioma. Time point defined: week 47, end of study. The vaccine gave 300 ug of a 20-mer mutant IDH1 peptide subcutaneously per dose. This clone showed up just a few times. Antigen: not known. Whole-study findings and limits: It seemed that pseudoprogression was not linked to changes in the top peripheral T cell clonotypes.

Clones were read by immunoSEQ multiplex PCR, and TCRdb kept only the in-frame ones, dropping some. The sample shows about 50,000 clones, roughly 72% of them seen only once. Germline CDR1 reads MNHNS; CDR2 reads SASEGT. CDR3 length: 16 residues. Trimming shortened V by 4 bases and J by 14 bases, and 29 bases separated the two germline ends. The chain carries TRBV6-1 and TRBJ2-5, with TRBD2 as a possible D gene (5 bases). The origin of this receptor is a woman between 35 and 50 years old with glioma. Some clones in this sample may be carry-over from other donors' samples. Sequences were derived from PBMCs, sampled from a glioma patient whose treatment included an IDH1 peptide vaccine. Written as DNA, the CDR3 is TGTGCCAGCAGTGGTCGGACTGGAAGACCAAGAGACCCACTATACTTC. Amino acids: CASSGRTGRPRDPLYF.